The T cell receptor beta chain under discussion was sequenced for a study of T cell responses to AZD1222 COVID-19 vaccine. Study-wide findings and caveats: Among vaccine-associated CD4 TCRs, coverage spanned spike, with dominance at 160-218 and 743-854.

CDR3 length equals 18 residues. CDR1 and CDR2 from the germline V gene are WSHSY and SAAADI. V shed 4 bases and J shed 4 bases, with 23 bases lying between them. Method: immunoSEQ multiplex PCR; TCRdb's copy keeps in-frame clones and lacks some. Among roughly 65,000 clones listed, about three quarters were seen once. With regard to this clone: Its target is not known.

This sample comprised peripheral blood, obtained on day 0 of AZD1222 vaccination. The chain employs TRBV10-2 and TRBJ1-3; tentative D call: TRBD1 (6 bases). The TCR was taken from an adult in good health. The CDR3, as DNA: TGCGCCAGCAGTGCGGGCTCGGGTGTGGGGGGCGGAGGAAACACCATATATTTT. It codes for CASSAGSGVGGGGNTIYF.